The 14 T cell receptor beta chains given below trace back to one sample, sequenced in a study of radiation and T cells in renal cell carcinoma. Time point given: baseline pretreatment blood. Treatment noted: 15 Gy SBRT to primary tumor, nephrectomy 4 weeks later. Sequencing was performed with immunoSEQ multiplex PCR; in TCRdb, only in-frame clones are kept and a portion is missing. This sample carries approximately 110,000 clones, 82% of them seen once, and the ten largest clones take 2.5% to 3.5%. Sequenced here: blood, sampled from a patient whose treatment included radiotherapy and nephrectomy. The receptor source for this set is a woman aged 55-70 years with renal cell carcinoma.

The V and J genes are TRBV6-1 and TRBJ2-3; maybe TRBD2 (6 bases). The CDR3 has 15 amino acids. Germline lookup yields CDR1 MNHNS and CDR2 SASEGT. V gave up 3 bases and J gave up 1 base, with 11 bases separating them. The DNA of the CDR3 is TGTGCCAGCAGTGAGGAGGGATCCGGCACAGATACGCAGTATTTT. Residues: CASSEEGSGTDTQYF.

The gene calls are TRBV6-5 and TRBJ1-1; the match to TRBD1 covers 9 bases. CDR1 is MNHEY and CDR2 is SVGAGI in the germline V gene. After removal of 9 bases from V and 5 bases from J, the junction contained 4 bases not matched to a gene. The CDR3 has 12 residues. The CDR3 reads CASKTGGTEAFF. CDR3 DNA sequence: TGTGCCAGTAAGACAGGGGGAACTGAAGCTTTCTTT.

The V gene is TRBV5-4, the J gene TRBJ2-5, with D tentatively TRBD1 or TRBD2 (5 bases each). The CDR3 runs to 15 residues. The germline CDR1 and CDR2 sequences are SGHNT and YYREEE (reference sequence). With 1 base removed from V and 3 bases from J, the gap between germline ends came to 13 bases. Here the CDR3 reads CASSLRAGGEETQYF. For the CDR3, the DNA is TGTGCCAGCAGCTTGCGAGCTGGGGGTGAAGAGACCCAGTACTTC.

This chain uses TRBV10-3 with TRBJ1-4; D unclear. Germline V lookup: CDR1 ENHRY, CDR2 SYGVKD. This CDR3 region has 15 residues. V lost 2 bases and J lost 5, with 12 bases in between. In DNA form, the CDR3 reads TGTGCCATCAGTGAGAGCAGCAGCAGCAATGAAAAACTGTTTTTT. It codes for CAISESSSSNEKLFF.

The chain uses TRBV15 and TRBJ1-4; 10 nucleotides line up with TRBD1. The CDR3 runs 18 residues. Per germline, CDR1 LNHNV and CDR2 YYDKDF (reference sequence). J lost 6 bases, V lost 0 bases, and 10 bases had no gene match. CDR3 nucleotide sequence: TGTGCCACCAGCAGAGAAATAGGGTCCGGGACAGGGGATGAAAAACTGTTTTTT. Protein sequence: CATSREIGSGTGDEKLFF.

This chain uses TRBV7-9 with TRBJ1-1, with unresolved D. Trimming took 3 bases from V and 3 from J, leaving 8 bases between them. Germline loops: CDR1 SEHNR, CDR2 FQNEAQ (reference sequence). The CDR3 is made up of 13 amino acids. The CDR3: CASSFGPDTEAFF. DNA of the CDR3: TGTGCCAGCAGCTTCGGCCCGGACACTGAAGCTTTCTTT. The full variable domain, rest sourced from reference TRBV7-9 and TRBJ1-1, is DTGVSQNPRHKITKRGQNVTFRCDPISEHNRLYWYRQTLGQGPEFLTYFQNEAQLEKSRLLSDRFSAERPKGSFSTLEIQRTEQGDSAMYLCASSFGPDTEAFFGQGTRLTVV.

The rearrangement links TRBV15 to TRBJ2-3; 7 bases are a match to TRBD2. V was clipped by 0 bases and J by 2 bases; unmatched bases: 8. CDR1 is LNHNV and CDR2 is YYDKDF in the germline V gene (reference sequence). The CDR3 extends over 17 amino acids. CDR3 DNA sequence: TGTGCCACCAGCAGAGATCCGGGCGGGGGTTACACAGATACGCAGTATTTT. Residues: CATSRDPGGGYTDTQYF.

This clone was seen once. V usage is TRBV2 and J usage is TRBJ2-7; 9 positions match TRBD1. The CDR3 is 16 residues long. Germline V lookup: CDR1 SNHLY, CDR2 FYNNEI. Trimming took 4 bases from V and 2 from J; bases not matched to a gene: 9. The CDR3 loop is CASSGPLRDRAYEQYF. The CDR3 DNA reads TGTGCCAGCAGTGGACCACTCCGGGACAGGGCCTACGAGCAGTACTTC.

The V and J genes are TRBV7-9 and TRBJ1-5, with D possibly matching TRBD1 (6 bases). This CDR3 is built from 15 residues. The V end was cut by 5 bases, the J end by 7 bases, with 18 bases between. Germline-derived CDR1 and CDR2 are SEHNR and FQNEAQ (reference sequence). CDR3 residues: CASSGDGTRGQPQHF. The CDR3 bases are TGTGCCAGCAGCGGGGACGGGACACGTGGCCAGCCCCAGCATTTT.

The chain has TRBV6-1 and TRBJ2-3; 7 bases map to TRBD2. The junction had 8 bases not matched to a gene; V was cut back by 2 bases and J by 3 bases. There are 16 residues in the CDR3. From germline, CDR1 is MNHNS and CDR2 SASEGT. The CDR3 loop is CASSERGGSRTDTQYF. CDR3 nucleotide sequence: TGTGCCAGCAGTGAACGGGGCGGGAGCAGGACAGATACGCAGTATTTT.

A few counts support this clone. CDR3 DNA sequence: TGTGCCATCGAGAGGCCAAGGGGCCTTTTTTATAGCAATCAGCCCCAGCATTTT. This translates into CAIERPRGLFYSNQPQHF. The chain recombines TRBV10-3 with TRBJ1-5, with TRBD1 as a possible D gene (5 bases). Trimming stripped 8 bases from V and 0 bases from J, with 23 bases between. CDR1 ENHRY and CDR2 SYGVKD come from the germline V gene. CDR3 length: 18 residues.

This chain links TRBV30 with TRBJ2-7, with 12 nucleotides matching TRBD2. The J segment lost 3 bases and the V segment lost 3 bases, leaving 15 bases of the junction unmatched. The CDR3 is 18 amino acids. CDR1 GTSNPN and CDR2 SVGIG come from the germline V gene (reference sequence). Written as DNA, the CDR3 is TGTGCCTGGAGCCCCAAGGGTGGATCGACTAGCGGGGGCTACGAGCAGTACTTC. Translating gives CAWSPKGGSTSGGYEQYF.

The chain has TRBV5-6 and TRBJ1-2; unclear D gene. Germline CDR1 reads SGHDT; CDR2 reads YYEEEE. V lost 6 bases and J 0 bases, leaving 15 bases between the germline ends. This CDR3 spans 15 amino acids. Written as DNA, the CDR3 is TGTGCCAGCACCCCGGCGGGATTGACTAACTATGGCTACACCTTC. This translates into CASTPAGLTNYGYTF.

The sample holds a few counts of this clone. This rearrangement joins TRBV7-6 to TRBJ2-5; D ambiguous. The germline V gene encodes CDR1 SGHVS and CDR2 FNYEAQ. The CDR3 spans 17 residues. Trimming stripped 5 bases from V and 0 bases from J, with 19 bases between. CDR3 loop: CASSLPRRLTYQETQYF. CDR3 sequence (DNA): TGTGCCAGCAGCCTGCCTAGGCGGTTAACGTACCAAGAGACCCAGTACTTC. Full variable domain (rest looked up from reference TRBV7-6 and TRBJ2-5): GAGVSQSPRYKVTKRGQDVALRCDPISGHVSLYWYRQALGQGPEFLTYFNYEAQQDKSGLPNDRFSAERPEGSISTLTIQRTEQRDSAMYRCASSLPRRLTYQETQYFGPGTRLLVL.